What follows are 7 T cell receptor beta chains derived from one specimen sequenced in a study of T cells expressing NK-cell markers. TCRdb reprocessed the 5' RACE reads and keeps a single row for each CDR3 protein, giving no DNA. This listing includes some 450,000 distinct CDR3 sequences. Sequencing input: blood T cells: a sorted CD56 or NKG2C T cell subset, CD4+ or CD8+ T cells, or bulk PBMC T cells (not recorded which). Receptors were obtained from a woman aged 18 to 75 in good health.

The chain combines TRBV12-3 or TRBV12-4 with TRBJ2-2. The CDR3 is made up of 15 amino acids. The CDR3 is CASSFPSGVPGELFF.

The CDR3 spells CATSSGVYNEQFF. The chain is built from TRBV15 and TRBJ2-1. From germline, CDR1 is LNHNV and CDR2 YYDKDF (reference sequence). The CDR3 has 13 residues.

This sequence joins TRBV9 and TRBJ2-2; TCRdb selects TRBD2, and the lack of DNA leaves this call unchecked. Germline V CDR1 and CDR2: SGDLS, YYNGEE. The CDR3 is 16 amino acids. The CDR3 here is CASSVGARKNTGELFF.

This chain links TRBV30 with TRBJ1-2; TCRdb outputs TRBD1, but without DNA this stays unchecked. The CDR3 extends over 13 amino acids. Germline V CDR1 and CDR2: GTSNPN, SVGIG (reference sequence). The CDR3 loop reads CAWTADRVFGYTF.

The gene calls are TRBV27 and TRBJ1-4; TCRdb calls TRBD1, which cannot be checked without DNA. This CDR3 region has 16 residues. CDR1 is MNHEY, CDR2 SMNVEV, per germline (reference sequence). The CDR3: CASSGLPWGVGEKLFF. Drawing the rest from reference TRBV27 and TRBJ1-4, the complete variable domain is EAQVTQNPRYLITVTGKKLTVTCSQNMNHEYMSWYRQDPGLGLRQIYYSMNVEVTDKGDVPEGYKVSRKEKRNFPLILESPSPNQTSLYFCASSGLPWGVGEKLFFGSGTQLSVL.

The chain's CDR3 is CASSPMAAGAQETQYF. This chain connects TRBV5-1 to TRBJ2-5; TCRdb returns TRBD2, unconfirmable since there is no DNA. Germline CDR1 reads SGHRS; CDR2 reads YFSETQ. There are 16 residues in the CDR3.

The chain combines TRBV20-1 with TRBJ2-3; TCRdb reports TRBD2, a call that lacks DNA to check it against. The CDR3 length is 16 residues. Germline values: CDR1 DFQATT, CDR2 SNEGSKA (reference sequence). CDR3 residues: CSAGGSAGGPADTQYF.